The 8 T cell receptor beta chains reported below all come from one sample, sequenced in a study of blood T cell repertoires in COVID-19. Profiled with immunoSEQ multiplex PCR; TCRdb holds only in-frame clones, not every one. The sample includes some 77,000 clones, around 85% of them seen just once. The sample comprised peripheral blood. These receptor sequences come from a man younger than 40 with acute or convalescent COVID-19.

J is TRBJ1-2 and V is TRBV7-2; 10 bases map to TRBD1. With V trimmed by 5 bases and J by 8 bases, 11 bases remained unmatched. The CDR3 is made up of 15 amino acids. Germline loops: CDR1 SGHTA, CDR2 FQGNSA. The CDR3 spells CASSPQTGGALGYTF. CDR3 nucleotide sequence: TGTGCCAGCAGCCCGCAGACAGGGGGCGCGTTAGGCTACACCTTC.

The V call is TRBV5-1, the J call TRBJ2-1, with D hard to call. Trimming removed 4 bases at V and 9 bases at J, with 17 bases between. The CDR3 runs 14 residues. Germline CDR1 is SGHRS and CDR2 is YFSETQ. The CDR3 DNA reads TGCGCCAGCAGCGAACCTCTATCCCCGGGTGAGCAGTTCTTC. It is translated as CASSEPLSPGEQFF.

V is TRBV6-1 and J is TRBJ2-1; 9 bases fit TRBD2. Germline V gene data show CDR1 as MNHNS and CDR2 as SASEGT. This CDR3 contains 15 residues. V gave up 0 bases and J gave up 4 bases; unmatched junction bases: 1. CDR3 amino acids: CASSEASGGYNEQFF. CDR3 in DNA: TGTGCCAGCAGTGAAGCTAGCGGGGGATACAATGAGCAGTTCTTC.

J is TRBJ1-6 and V is TRBV6-5, with 10 nucleotides matching TRBD1. J was trimmed by 5 bases and V by 8 bases; bases with no gene match: 3. Germline lookup yields CDR1 MNHEY and CDR2 SVGAGI. The CDR3 covers 14 residues. CDR3 nucleotides: TGTGCCAGCGACAGGGGGCCCAATAATTCACCCCTCCACTTT. This encodes CASDRGPNNSPLHF.

V usage is TRBV3-1 (or the pseudogene TRBV3-2) and J usage is TRBJ1-2; 10 bases are shared with TRBD1. Germline CDR1 and CDR2: LGHDT and YNNKEL (reference sequence). CDR3 length equals 14 residues. V shed 2 bases, J shed 7 bases, and the junction held 4 bases outside the gene matches. The CDR3 DNA follows: TGTGCCAGCAGCCAACAGACAGGGGGCAGTGGCTACACCTTC. This translates into CASSQQTGGSGYTF.

This chain links TRBV9 with TRBJ2-3; 7 nucleotides line up with TRBD2. This CDR3 is 14 amino acids long. V gave up 3 bases and J gave up 0 bases; unmatched junction bases: 1. Germline CDR1 is SGDLS and CDR2 is YYNGEE. The CDR3 protein is CASSGEGSTDTQYF. CDR3 in DNA: TGTGCCAGCAGCGGGGAGGGCAGCACAGATACGCAGTATTTT.

The rearrangement joins TRBV3-1 (or the pseudogene TRBV3-2) to TRBJ2-5, with 10 bases lining up with TRBD1. The CDR3 totals 15 residues. With 0 bases clipped from V and 3 bases from J, the junction kept 1 base outside the gene matches. From germline, CDR1 is LGHDT and CDR2 YNNKEL (reference sequence). The DNA of the CDR3 is TGTGCCAGCAGCCAAGAAGGACAGGGGGAAGAGACCCAGTACTTC. Translating gives CASSQEGQGEETQYF.

The CDR3 sequence: CASTSGGLAGAGEQYF. The DNA of the CDR3 is TGTGCCAGCACCTCGGGCGGGCTAGCGGGAGCAGGCGAGCAGTACTTC. The gene calls are TRBV6-6 and TRBJ2-7; 10 bases match TRBD2. With 7 bases clipped from V and 6 bases from J, the junction kept 15 bases outside the gene matches. CDR3 length: 16 amino acids. Germline V gene data show CDR1 as MNHNY and CDR2 as SVGAGI (reference sequence).